Sequencing of this TCR beta chain was carried out in a study of OX40 agonist ivuxolimab in advanced cancers. Looking at the study overall: Ivuxolimab was an agonistic, fully human IgG2 monoclonal antibody directed against OX40 (CD134), a costimulatory receptor. Intravenous ivuxolimab was administered to patients every 2 weeks at six dose levels: 0.01, 0.1, 0.3, 1.5, 3 and 10 mg/kg. Among the roughly 50 dose-escalation patients, about 20 had hepatocellular carcinoma, some 15 melanoma, 9 renal cell carcinoma and 9 head and neck cancer. In the dose-escalation cohort, roughly 80% of patients were male, and the mean age was around 60 years, with a range of about 20 to 79. Patients were allowed to have had prior anti-PD-1, anti-PD-L1 or anti-CTLA-4 therapy, and 40% of the dose-escalation patients had previously received checkpoint inhibitors. Partial responses occurred in three dose-escalation patients: two with cutaneous melanoma and one with hepatocellular carcinoma. The purpose of peripheral TCRbeta sequencing was to test whether ivuxolimab changed TCR sequence diversity and led to clonal T-cell expansion. The paper covers the monotherapy dose-escalation part of the phase I ivuxolimab trial, which included N ≈ 50 patients.

Regarding this clone: Its recognized antigen is unknown. Base quality data are lacking; no much larger clone is found one base away.

Results and caveats for the whole study, not just this receptor: Partial responders in the 0.1-3.0 mg/kg groups had among the lowest normalized peripheral clonal expansion, especially among CD8+ T cells. The antigen specificity of the peripheral T cells that underwent clonal expansion was not determined. Low levels of normalized T-cell clonal expansion were also shown by some nonresponding patients. Clonal expansion of both CD4+ and CD8+ blood T cells was observed from baseline to week 6 at doses 0.1 to 3.0 mg/kg. After ivuxolimab, more expanded clones were found on average in CD8+ T cells than in CD4+ T cells.

Patients with autoimmune disease history or receiving systemic immunosuppression were excluded from the trial. Peripheral blood for TCR sequencing was drawn from every dose cohort at baseline, at cycle 4 day 1 and at cycle 7 day 1. The samples were taken from a phase I, first-in-human, multicenter, open-label dose-escalation trial of ivuxolimab. The trial enrolled adults with locally advanced or metastatic head and neck squamous cell, hepatocellular, melanoma or renal cell carcinoma. Before TCR sequencing, CD4+ T cells and CD8+ T cells from peripheral blood were sorted into separate populations. For sequencing of the TCRbeta CDR3 region, genomic DNA was extracted from the sorted cells. TCRbeta CDR3 regions were sequenced using the immunoSEQ Assay. The table was pulled from immuneACCESS by TCRdb, which kept in-frame rearrangements only. Such tables lose some clones; where checked, under half of the loss comes from unresolved V genes, and the rest has no known cause. Present in this sample are 20,000 to 25,000 clones, roughly 72% of which were seen just once. About a fifth of the sample is taken by the ten largest.

Per the germline V gene (reference sequence), PRHDT is the CDR1 and FYEKMQ is the CDR2. The CDR3 starts with the cysteine, ends with the phenylalanine, and has 15 residues. Only the CDR3 DNA stays, 45 bases, in frame from base 1. V and J lose 3 bases and 1 base, and a span of 13 bases separates them. This TCR came from an adult with an advanced solid tumor such as melanoma, head and neck, liver or kidney cancer. The V and J genes are TRBV13 and TRBJ2-7, with TRBD1 as a weak D call on 6 bases. Source: CD4+ or CD8+ T cells sorted from blood, taken in a trial of the OX40 agonist ivuxolimab. The CDR3 reads CASSFFPGESYEQYF. The DNA reads TGTGCCAGCAGCTTTTTTCCAGGGGAGTCCTACGAGCAGTACTTC. This CDR3, with the reference TRBV13 and TRBJ2-7 proteins standing in past its ends, gives the full variable domain AAGVIQSPRHLIKEKRETATLKCYPIPRHDTVYWYQQGPGQDPQFLISFYEKMQSDKGSIPDRFSAQQFSDYHSELNMSSLELGDSALYFCASSFFPGESYEQYFGPGTRLTVT.